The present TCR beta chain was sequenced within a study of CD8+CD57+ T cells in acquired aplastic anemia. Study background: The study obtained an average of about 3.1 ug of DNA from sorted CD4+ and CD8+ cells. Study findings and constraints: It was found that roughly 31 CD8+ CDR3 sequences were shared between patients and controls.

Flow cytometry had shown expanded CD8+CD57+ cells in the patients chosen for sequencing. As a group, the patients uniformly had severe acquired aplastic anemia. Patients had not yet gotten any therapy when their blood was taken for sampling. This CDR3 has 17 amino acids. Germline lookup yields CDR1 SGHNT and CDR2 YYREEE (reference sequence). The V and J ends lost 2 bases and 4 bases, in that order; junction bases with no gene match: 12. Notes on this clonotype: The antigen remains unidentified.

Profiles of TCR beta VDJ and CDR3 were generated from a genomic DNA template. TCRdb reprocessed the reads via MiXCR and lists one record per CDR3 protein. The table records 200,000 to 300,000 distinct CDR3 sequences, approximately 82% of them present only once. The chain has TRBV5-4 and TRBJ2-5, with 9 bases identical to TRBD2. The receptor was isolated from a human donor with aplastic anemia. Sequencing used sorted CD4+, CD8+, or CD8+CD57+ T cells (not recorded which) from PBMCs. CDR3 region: CASSFTIGGLARETQYF. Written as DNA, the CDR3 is TGTGCCAGCAGCTTTACAATCGGTGGACTAGCGAGAGAGACCCAGTACTTC.